Described below is a single TCR beta chain sequence and its context. Its antigen is not known. The sample is drawn from a study of cytomegalovirus exposure and HLA in healthy donors. Overall study results and limits: Earlier analysis looked at TCR beta V segments, and most were productive about 90% or about 30% of the time. Available immune exposure information was restricted to CMV serostatus only.

The PCR employed 60 Vbeta primers together with 13 Jbeta primers. Sequencing was performed with immunoSEQ multiplex PCR; in TCRdb, only in-frame clones are kept and a portion is missing. The sample has approximately 140,000 clones; approximately 85% are singletons. After removal of 5 bases from V and 0 bases from J, the junction contained 7 bases not matched to a gene. The CDR3 loop spans 16 amino acids. CDR1 and CDR2 (germline): SEHNR, FQNEAQ (reference sequence). V is TRBV7-9 and J is TRBJ1-5, with 7 bases matching TRBD1. This receptor was taken from a boy aged 5-17 years in good health and CMV-seronegative. Sequencing was carried out using PBMCs. The CDR3 region is CASSPSNRGSNQPQHF. As DNA, the CDR3 is TGTGCCAGCAGCCCCTCGAACAGGGGTAGCAATCAGCCCCAGCATTTT.